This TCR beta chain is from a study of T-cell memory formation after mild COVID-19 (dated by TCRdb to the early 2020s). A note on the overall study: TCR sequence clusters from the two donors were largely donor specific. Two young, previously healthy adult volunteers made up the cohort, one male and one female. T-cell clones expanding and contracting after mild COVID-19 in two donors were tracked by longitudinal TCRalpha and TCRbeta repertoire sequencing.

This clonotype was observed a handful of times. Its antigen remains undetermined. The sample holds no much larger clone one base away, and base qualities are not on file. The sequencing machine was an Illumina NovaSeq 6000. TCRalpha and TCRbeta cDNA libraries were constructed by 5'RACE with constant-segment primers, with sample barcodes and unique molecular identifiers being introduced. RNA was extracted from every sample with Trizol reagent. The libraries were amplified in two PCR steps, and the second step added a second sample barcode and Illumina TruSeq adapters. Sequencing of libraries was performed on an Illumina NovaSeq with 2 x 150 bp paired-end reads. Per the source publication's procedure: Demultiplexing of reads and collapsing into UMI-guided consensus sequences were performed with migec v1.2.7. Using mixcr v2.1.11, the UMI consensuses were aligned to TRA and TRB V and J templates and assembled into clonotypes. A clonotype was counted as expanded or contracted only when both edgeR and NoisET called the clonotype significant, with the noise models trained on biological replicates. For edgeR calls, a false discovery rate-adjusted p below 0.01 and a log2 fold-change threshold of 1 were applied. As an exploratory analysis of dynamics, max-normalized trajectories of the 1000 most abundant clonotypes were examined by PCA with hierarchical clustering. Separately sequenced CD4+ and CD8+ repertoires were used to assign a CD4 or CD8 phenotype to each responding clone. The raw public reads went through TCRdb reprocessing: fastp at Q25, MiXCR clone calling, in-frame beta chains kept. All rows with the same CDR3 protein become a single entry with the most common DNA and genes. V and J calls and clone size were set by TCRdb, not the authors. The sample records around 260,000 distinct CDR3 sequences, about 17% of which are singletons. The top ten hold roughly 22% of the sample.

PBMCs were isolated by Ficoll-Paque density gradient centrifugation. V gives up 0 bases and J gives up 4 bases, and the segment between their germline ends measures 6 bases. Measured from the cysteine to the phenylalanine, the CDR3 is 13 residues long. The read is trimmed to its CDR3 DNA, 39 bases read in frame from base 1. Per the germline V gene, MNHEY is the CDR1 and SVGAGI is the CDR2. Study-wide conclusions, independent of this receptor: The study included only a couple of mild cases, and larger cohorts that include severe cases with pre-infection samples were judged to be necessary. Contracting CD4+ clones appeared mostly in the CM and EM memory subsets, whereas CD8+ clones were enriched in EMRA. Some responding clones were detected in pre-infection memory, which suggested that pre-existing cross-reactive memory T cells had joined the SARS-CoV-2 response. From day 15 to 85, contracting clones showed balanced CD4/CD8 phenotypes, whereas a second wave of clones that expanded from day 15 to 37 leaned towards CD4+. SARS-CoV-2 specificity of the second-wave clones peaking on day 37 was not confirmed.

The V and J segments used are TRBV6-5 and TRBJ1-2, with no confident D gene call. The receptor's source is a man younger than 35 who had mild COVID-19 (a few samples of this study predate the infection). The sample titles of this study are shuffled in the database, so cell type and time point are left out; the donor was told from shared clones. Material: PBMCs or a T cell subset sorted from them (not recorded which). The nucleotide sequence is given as TGTGCCAGCAGTTACTCGGCAGTCTATGGCTACACCTTC. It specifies CASSYSAVYGYTF.